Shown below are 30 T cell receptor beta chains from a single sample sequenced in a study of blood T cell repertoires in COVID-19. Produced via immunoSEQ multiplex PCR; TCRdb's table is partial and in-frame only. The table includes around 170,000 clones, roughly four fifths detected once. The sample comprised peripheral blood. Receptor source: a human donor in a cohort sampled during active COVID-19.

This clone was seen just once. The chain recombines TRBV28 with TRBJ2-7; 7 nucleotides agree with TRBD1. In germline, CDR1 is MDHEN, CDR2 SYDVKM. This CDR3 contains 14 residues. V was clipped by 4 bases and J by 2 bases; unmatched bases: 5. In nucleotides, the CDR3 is TGTGCCAGCAGTTCCTGGACAGGAGCCTACGAGCAGTACTTC. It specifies CASSSWTGAYEQYF.

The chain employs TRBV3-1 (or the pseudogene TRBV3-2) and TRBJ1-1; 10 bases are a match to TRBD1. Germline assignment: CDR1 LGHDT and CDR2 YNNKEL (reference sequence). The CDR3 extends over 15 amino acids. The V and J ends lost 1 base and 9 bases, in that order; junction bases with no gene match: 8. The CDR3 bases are TGTGCCAGCAGCCAAGTGAGGGACAGGGGATCTAAAGCTTTCTTT. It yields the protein CASSQVRDRGSKAFF.

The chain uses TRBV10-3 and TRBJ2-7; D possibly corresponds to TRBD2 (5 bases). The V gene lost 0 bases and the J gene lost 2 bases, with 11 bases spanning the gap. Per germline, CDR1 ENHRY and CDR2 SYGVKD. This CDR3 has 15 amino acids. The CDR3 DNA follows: TGTGCCATCAGTGAGTCGAGGGCCCTTCCCTACGAGCAGTACTTC. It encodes CAISESRALPYEQYF.

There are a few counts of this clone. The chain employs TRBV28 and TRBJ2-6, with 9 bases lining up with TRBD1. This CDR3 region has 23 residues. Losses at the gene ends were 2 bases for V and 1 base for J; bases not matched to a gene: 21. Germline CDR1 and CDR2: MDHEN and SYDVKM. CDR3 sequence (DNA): TGTGCCAGCAGTTTAGGCGGGACAGGGATTCCGGGGAGGGGGCTTTCTGGGGCCAACGTCCTGACTTTC. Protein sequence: CASSLGGTGIPGRGLSGANVLTF. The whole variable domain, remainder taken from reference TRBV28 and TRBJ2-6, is DVKVTQSSRYLVKRTGEKVFLECVQDMDHENMFWYRQDPGLGLRLIYFSYDVKMKEKGDIPEGYSVSREKKERFSLILESASTNQTSMYLCASSLGGTGIPGRGLSGANVLTFGAGSRLTVL.

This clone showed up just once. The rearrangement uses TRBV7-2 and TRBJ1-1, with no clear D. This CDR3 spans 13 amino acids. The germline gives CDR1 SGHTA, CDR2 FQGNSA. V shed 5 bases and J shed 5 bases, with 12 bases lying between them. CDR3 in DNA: TGTGCCAGCAGCACCCAGGTCCTGACTGAAGCTTTCTTT. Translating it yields CASSTQVLTEAFF. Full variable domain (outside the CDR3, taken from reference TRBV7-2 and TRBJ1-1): GAGVSQSPSNKVTEKGKDVELRCDPISGHTALYWYRQSLGQGLEFLIYFQGNSAPDKSGLPSDRFSAERTGGSVSTLTIQRTQQEDSAVYLCASSTQVLTEAFFGQGTRLTVV.

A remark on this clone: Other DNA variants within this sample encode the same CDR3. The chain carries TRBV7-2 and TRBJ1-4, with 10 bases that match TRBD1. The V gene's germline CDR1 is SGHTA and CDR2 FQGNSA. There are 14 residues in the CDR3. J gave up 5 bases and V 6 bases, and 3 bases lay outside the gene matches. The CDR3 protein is CASSSDRGNEKLFF. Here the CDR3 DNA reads TGTGCCAGCAGTTCGGACAGGGGGAATGAAAAACTGTTTTTT.

The CDR3 is CASSFEMSHGGSREQYF. The CDR3 DNA sequence: TGTGCCAGCAGTTTTGAGATGTCCCACGGGGGTTCGCGGGAGCAGTACTTC. The chain recombines TRBV28 with TRBJ2-7; D might be TRBD2 (6 bases). The V gene lost 3 bases and the J gene lost 7 bases, with 25 bases spanning the gap. This CDR3 comprises 17 residues. Germline CDR1 and CDR2: MDHEN and SYDVKM.

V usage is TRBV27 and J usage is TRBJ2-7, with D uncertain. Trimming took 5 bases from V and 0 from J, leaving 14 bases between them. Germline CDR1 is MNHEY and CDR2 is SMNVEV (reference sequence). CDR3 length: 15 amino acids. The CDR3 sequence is CASSPHGKSSYEQYF. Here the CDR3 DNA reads TGTGCCAGCAGTCCCCACGGTAAAAGCTCCTACGAGCAGTACTTC.

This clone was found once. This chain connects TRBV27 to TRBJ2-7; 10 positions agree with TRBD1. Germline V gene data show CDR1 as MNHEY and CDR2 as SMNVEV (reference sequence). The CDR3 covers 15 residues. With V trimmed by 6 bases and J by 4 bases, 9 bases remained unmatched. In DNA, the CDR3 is TGTGCCAGCAGGCGATCGGGACAGGGGAGGTACGAGCAGTACTTC. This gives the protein CASRRSGQGRYEQYF.

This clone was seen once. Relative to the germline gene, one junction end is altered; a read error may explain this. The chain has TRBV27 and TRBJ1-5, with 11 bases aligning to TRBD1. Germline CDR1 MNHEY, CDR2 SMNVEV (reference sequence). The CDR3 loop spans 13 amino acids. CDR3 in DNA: TGTGCCAGCAGTTCTTCCCCTCGGGGACAGGGGGTTTTT. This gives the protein CASSSSPRGQGVF.

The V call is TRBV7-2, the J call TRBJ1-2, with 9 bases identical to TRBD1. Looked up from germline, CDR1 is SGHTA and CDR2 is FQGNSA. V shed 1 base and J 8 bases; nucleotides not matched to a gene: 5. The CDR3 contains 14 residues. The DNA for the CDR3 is TGTGCCAGCAGCTTAGATCGGACAGGGGACGGCTACACCTTC. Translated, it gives CASSLDRTGDGYTF. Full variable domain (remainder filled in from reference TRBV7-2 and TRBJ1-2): GAGVSQSPSNKVTEKGKDVELRCDPISGHTALYWYRQSLGQGLEFLIYFQGNSAPDKSGLPSDRFSAERTGGSVSTLTIQRTQQEDSAVYLCASSLDRTGDGYTFGSGTRLTVV.

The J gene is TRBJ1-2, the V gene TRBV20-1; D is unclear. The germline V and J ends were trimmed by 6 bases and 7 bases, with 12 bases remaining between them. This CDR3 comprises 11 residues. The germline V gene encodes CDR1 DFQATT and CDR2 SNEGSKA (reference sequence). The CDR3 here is CSARGYSGYTF. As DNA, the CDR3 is TGCAGTGCCCGAGGGTACAGTGGCTACACCTTC.

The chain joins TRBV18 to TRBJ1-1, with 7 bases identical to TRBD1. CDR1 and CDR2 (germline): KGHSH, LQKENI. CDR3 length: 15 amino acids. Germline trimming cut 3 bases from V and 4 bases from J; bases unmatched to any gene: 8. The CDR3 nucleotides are TGTGCCAGCTCACCCACCGACAGGGTAGGCACTGAAGCTTTCTTT. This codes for CASSPTDRVGTEAFF.

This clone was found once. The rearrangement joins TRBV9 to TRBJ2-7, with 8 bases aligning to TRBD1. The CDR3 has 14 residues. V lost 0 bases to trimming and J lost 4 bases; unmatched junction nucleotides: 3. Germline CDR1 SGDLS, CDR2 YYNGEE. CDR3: CASSVARQGYEQYF. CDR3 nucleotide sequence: TGTGCCAGCAGCGTAGCGCGACAGGGGTACGAGCAGTACTTC.

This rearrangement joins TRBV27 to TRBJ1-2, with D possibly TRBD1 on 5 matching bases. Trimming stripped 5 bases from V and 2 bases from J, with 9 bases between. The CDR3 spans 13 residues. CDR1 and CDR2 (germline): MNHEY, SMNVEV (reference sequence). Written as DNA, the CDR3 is TGTGCCAGCAGTGGCAGGGCGAACTATGGCTACACCTTC. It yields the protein CASSGRANYGYTF.

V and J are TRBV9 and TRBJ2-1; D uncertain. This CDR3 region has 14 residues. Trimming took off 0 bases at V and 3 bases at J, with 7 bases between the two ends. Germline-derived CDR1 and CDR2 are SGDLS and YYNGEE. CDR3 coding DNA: TGTGCCAGCAGCGTAGAATACGGCTACAATGAGCAGTTCTTC. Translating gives CASSVEYGYNEQFF. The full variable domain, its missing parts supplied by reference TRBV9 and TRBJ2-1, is DSGVTQTPKHLITATGQRVTLRCSPRSGDLSVYWYQQSLDQGLQFLIQYYNGEERAKGNILERFSAQQFPDLHSELNLSSLELGDSALYFCASSVEYGYNEQFFGPGTRLTVL.

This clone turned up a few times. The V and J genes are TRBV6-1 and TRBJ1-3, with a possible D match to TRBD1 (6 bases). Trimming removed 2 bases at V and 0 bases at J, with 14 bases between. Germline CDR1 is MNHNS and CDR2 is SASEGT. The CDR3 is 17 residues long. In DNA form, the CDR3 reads TGTGCCAGCAGTGAATCTCGTGGGGGCAGCTCTGGAAACACCATATATTTT. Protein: CASSESRGGSSGNTIYF.

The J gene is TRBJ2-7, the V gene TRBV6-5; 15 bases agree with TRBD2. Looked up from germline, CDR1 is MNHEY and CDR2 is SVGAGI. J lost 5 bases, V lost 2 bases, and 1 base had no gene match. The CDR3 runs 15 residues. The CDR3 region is CASSYGTSGRNEQYF. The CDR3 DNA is TGTGCCAGCAGTTACGGGACTAGCGGGAGGAACGAGCAGTACTTC.

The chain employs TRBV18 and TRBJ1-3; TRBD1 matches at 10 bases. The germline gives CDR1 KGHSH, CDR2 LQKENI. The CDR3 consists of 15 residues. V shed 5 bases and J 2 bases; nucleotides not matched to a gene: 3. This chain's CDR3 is CASSSDRGPGNTIYF. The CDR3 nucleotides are TGTGCCAGCTCATCAGACAGGGGGCCTGGAAACACCATATATTTT. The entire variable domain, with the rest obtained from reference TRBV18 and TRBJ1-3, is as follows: NAGVMQNPRHLVRRRGQEARLRCSPMKGHSHVYWYRQLPEEGLKFMVYLQKENIIDESGMPKERFSAEFPKEGPSILRIQQVVRGDSAAYFCASSSDRGPGNTIYFGEGSWLTVV.

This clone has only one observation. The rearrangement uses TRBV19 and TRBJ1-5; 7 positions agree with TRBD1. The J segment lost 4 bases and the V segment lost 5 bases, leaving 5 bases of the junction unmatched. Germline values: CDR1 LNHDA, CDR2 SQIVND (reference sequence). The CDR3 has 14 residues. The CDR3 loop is CASSVAQGNQPQHF. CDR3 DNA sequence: TGTGCCAGTAGTGTGGCACAGGGGAATCAGCCCCAGCATTTT. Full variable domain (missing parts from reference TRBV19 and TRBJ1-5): DGGITQSPKYLFRKEGQNVTLSCEQNLNHDAMYWYRQDPGQGLRLIYYSQIVNDFQKGDIAEGYSVSREKKESFPLTVTSAQKNPTAFYLCASSVAQGNQPQHFGDGTRLSIL.

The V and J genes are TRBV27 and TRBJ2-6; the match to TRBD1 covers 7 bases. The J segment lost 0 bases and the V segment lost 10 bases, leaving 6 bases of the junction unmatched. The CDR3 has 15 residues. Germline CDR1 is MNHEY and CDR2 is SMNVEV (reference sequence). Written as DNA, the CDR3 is TGTGCCACCTCACAGGGGATCTCTGGGGCCAACGTCCTGACTTTC. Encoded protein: CATSQGISGANVLTF.

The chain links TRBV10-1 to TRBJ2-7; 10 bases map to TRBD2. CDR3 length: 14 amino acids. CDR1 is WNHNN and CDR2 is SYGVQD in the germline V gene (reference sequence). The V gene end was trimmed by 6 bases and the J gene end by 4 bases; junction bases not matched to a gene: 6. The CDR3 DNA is TGCGCCAGCAGCCCTAGCGGGAGCGGGTACGAGCAGTACTTC. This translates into CASSPSGSGYEQYF.

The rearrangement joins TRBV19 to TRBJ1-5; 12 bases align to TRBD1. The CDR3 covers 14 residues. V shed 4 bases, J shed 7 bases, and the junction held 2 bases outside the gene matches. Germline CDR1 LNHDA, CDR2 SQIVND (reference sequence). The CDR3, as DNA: TGTGCCAGTAGTAGGGACAGGGGGCACCAGCCCCAGCATTTT. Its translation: CASSRDRGHQPQHF.

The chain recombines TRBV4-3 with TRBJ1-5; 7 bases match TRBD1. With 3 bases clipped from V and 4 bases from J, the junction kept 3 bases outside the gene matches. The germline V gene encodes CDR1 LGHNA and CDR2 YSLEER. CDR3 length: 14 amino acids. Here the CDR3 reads CASSQGTDNQPQHF. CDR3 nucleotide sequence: TGCGCCAGCAGCCAGGGGACAGATAATCAGCCCCAGCATTTT.

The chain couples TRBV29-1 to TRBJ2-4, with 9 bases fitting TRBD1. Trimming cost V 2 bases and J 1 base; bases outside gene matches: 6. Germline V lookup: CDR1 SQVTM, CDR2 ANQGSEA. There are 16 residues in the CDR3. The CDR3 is CSVERQGGMAKNIQYF. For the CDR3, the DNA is TGCAGCGTTGAACGACAGGGGGGGATGGCCAAAAACATTCAGTACTTC.

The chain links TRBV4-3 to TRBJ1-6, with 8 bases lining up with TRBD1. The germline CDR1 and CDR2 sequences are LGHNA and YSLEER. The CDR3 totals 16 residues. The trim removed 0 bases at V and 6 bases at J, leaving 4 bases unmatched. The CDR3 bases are TGCGCCAGCAGCCAAGATCAGGGGGCGCGTAATTCACCCCTCCACTTT. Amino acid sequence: CASSQDQGARNSPLHF.

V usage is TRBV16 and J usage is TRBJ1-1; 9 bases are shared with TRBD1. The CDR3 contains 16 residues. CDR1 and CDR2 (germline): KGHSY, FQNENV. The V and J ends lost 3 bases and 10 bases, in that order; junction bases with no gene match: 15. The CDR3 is CASSHHTGTGRKGAFF. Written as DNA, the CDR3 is TGTGCCAGCAGCCACCACACCGGGACAGGGAGGAAGGGAGCTTTCTTT.

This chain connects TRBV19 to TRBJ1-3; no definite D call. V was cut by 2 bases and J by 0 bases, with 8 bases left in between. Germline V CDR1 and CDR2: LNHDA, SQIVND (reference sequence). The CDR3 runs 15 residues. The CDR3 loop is CASSIQILSGNTIYF. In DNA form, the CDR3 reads TGTGCCAGTAGTATACAGATTCTCTCTGGAAACACCATATATTTT. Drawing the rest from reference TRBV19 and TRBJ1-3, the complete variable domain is DGGITQSPKYLFRKEGQNVTLSCEQNLNHDAMYWYRQDPGQGLRLIYYSQIVNDFQKGDIAEGYSVSREKKESFPLTVTSAQKNPTAFYLCASSIQILSGNTIYFGEGSWLTVV.

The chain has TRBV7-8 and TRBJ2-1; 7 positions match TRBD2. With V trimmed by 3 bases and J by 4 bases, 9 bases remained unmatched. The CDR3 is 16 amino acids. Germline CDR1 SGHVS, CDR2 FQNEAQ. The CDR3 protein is CASSFTGRRLYNEQFF. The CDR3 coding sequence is TGTGCCAGCAGCTTTACCGGGAGGCGTCTTTACAATGAGCAGTTCTTC.

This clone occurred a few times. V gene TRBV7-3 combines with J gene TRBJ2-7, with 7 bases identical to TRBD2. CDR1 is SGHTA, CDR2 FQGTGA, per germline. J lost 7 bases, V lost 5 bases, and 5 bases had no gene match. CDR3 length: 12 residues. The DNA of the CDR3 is TGTGCCAGCAGCCCCTACGGGGGGGAGCAGTACTTC. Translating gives CASSPYGGEQYF.